The present entry profiles one T cell receptor (beta chain) with its context. What it binds is not known. The CDR3 is 15 residues long. V was shortened by 3 bases and J by 2 bases, with 12 bases between the two germline ends. The germline V gene has CDR1 SGHAT and CDR2 FQNNGV. These data belong to a study of blood T cells in healthy people across ages. Study results and limitations: Expanded clonotype changes were possibly confounded by unknown donor CMV status.

Extractions gave at least 6 micrograms of total RNA per sample. It was with a sample-barcoded 5' primer and a J-beta primer mix that a second PCR of roughly 6 to 12 cycles was run. A template-switch adaptor with 12 random nucleotides tagged each cDNA molecule. TCRdb reprocessed the 5' RACE reads via MiXCR and lists one record per CDR3 protein. The sample includes roughly 1,500,000 distinct CDR3 sequences, 34% of them seen just once. Material: blood. The chain combines TRBV11-2 with TRBJ2-3, with a tentative D call TRBD2 (6 bases). The receptor was isolated from a woman under 40 in good health. CDR3 in DNA: TGTGCCAGCAGCTTCTCGGGACTTGCCACAGATACGCAGTATTTT. This gives the protein CASSFSGLATDTQYF.